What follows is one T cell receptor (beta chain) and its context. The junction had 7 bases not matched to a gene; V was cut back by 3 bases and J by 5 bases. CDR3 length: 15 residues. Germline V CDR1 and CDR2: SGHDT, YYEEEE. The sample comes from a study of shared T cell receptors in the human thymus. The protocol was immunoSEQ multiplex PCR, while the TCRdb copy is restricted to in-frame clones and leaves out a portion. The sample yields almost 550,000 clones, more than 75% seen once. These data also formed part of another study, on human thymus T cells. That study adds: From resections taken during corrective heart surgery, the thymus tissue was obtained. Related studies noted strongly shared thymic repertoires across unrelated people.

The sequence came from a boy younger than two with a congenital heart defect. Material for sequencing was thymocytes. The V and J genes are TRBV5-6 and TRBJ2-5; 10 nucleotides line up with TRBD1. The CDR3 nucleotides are TGTGCCAGCAGCTCCGGGACAGGGGCTTCCGAGACCCAGTACTTC. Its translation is CASSSGTGASETQYF.